These T cell receptor beta chains were read from a single sample in a study of cytomegalovirus exposure and HLA in healthy donors. Generated by immunoSEQ multiplex PCR, the TCRdb table keeps only in-frame clones and is missing some. The sample consists of over 150,000 clones, around 80% of them appearing once. Sequences were obtained from PBMCs. These receptors were collected from a woman aged 45-65 years in good health and CMV-seropositive. Both conserved end residues are part of each CDR3. D genes are given only for firm matches.

.	TRBV30	16	TRBJ2-6	CAWSGGGSSGANGLTF	TGTGCCTGGAGTGGTGGAGGGAGCTCTGGGGCCAACGGCCTGACTTTC
TRBD2	TRBV4-3	16	TRBJ2-3	CASSQRTSGGTDTQYF	TGCGCCAGCAGCCAGAGGACTAGCGGGGGCACAGATACGCAGTATTTT
.	TRBV5-1	15	TRBJ1-2	CASSSFSGARYGYTF	TGCGCCAGCAGCTCCTTCTCAGGGGCCAGGTATGGCTACACCTTC
.	TRBV11-3	15	TRBJ2-1	CASSFRDSRQDEQFF	TGTGCCAGCAGCTTCCGGGACTCCCGCCAGGATGAGCAGTTCTTC
.	TRBV11-3	12	TRBJ1-2	CASSLGPGGYTF	TGTGCCAGCAGCTTAGGCCCAGGCGGCTACACCTTC
TRBD1	TRBV4-1	14	TRBJ1-2	CASNRPGQDYGYTF	TGCGCCAGCAACCGTCCGGGACAGGACTATGGCTACACCTTC
.	TRBV19	14	TRBJ1-1	CASSKTDRHTEAFF	TGTGCCAGTAGTAAGACAGACAGGCACACTGAAGCTTTCTTT
TRBD2	TRBV7-9	15	TRBJ2-6	CASSPGRSGANGLTF	TGTGCCAGCAGCCCCGGGAGGTCTGGGGCCAACGGCCTGACTTTC
.	TRBV9	16	TRBJ2-1	CASSASGASEYNEQFF	TGTGCCAGCAGCGCCTCCGGGGCTAGCGAATACAATGAGCAGTTCTTC
TRBD1	TRBV6-1	13	TRBJ1-2	CAGRQGSHYGYTF	TGTGCCGGAAGACAGGGGTCCCACTATGGCTACACCTTC
TRBD1	TRBV6-1	12	TRBJ2-7	CAEGTGSYEQYF	TGTGCCGAAGGGACAGGGTCCTACGAGCAGTACTTC
.	TRBV6-1	15	TRBJ2-3	CASRPAGARTDTQYF	TGTGCCAGCAGACCCGCGGGGGCTCGCACAGATACGCAGTATTTT
TRBD1	TRBV30	14	TRBJ1-4	CAWSFTGAGEKLFF	TGTGCCTGGAGTTTCACAGGGGCGGGTGAAAAACTGTTTTTT
TRBD1	TRBV29-1	14	TRBJ2-1	CSARRGQGTGEQFF	TGCAGCGCCCGGCGGGGACAGGGGACCGGTGAGCAGTTCTTC
.	TRBV7-6	13	TRBJ1-2	CASSLGQARGYTF	TGTGCCAGCAGCTTAGGGCAGGCGCGAGGCTACACCTTC
.	TRBV7-9	14	TRBJ1-1	CASSPGAVTVEAFF	TGTGCCAGCAGCCCTGGGGCGGTGACGGTAGAAGCTTTCTTT
TRBD2	TRBV5-6	14	TRBJ2-1	CASSPGGAYNEQFF	TGTGCCAGCAGCCCGGGAGGAGCCTACAATGAGCAGTTCTTC
TRBD1	TRBV5-1	15	TRBJ1-2	CASSSPTGGFYGYTF	TGCGCCAGCAGCTCCCCGACAGGGGGATTTTATGGCTACACCTTC
TRBD2	TRBV4-3	16	TRBJ2-7	CASSPIGGAGIYEQYF	TGCGCCAGCAGCCCTATTGGGGGAGCGGGGATCTACGAGCAGTACTTC